These T cell receptor beta chains were read from a single sample in a study of T cells in Graves' hyperthyroidism and ophthalmopathy. Using its own MiXCR run on the multiplex PCR reads, TCRdb lists one record per CDR3 protein. The sample includes around 350,000 distinct CDR3 sequences, about 15% of them seen just once. The specimen sequenced was blood. The receptors stem from a young woman with Graves' ophthalmopathy. The CDR3 runs from the conserved cysteine through the conserved F or W. D genes are given only for firm matches. The listing skips clone size in some rows; elsewhere it reads once, few, many or a size class.

CDR3nt	CDR3aa	abundance	v_gene	j_gene	d_gene
TGTGCCACCACCATAGGACTAGCGTCAACAGATACGCAGTATTTT	CATTIGLASTDTQYF	.	TRBV10-3	TRBJ2-3	TRBD2
TGTGCCATCGTCGGACCTACCCAAAGGGCCTATGGCTACACCTTC	CAIVGPTQRAYGYTF	few	TRBV2	TRBJ1-2	.
TGTGCCAGCAGATACAGACGGGACAATAACCCCGGGAAGACCCAGTACTTC	CASRYRRDNNPGKTQYF	.	TRBV28	TRBJ2-5	.
TGTGCCACCAGCAGAGAGGGTAGGCTCTCGGATACGCAGTATTTT	CATSREGRLSDTQYF	few	TRBV15	TRBJ2-3	.
TGTGCCAGCTCACTATTAGGACAGGGGGCGCGTGAGCAGTACTTC	CASSLLGQGAREQYF	many	TRBV18	TRBJ2-7	TRBD1
TGTGCCAGCAGTTTGAGTAGGGGGCTACGAACTGAAGCTTTCTTT	CASSLSRGLRTEAFF	many	TRBV12-3/TRBV12-4	TRBJ1-1	TRBD1
TGTGCCAGCAGTTACCTCGGGACAGGGGGCCTCACTGAAGCTTTCTTT	CASSYLGTGGLTEAFF	few	TRBV6-6	TRBJ1-1	TRBD1
TGTGCCAGCAGCTTATATGGGGGACAGGGGGCCCGGGGCACTGAAGCTTTCTTT	CASSLYGGQGARGTEAFF	many	TRBV5-8	TRBJ1-1	TRBD1
TGTGCCAGCAGCTGGGGCACCGAGAATGAAAAACTGTTTTTT	CASSWGTENEKLFF	.	TRBV13	TRBJ1-4	.
TGTGCCAGCTCACATTACCAAGAGACCCAGTACTTC	CASSHYQETQYF	many	TRBV18	TRBJ2-5	.
TGTGCCAGCAGCCCCCTAATCGTAGGGAAAGAGACCCAGTACTTC	CASSPLIVGKETQYF	many	TRBV14	TRBJ2-5	.
TGTGCCAGCAGCTCAACTGTTCCAGGGACGGAGACCCAGTACTTC	CASSSTVPGTETQYF	many	TRBV27	TRBJ2-5	.
TGTGCCAGCAGTGAAGCATACAGCTCCTACGAGCAGTACTTC	CASSEAYSSYEQYF	.	TRBV6-1	TRBJ2-7	.
TGTGCCATCAGTGCAACTAACACTGAAGCTTCCTTT	CAISATNTEASF	.	TRBV10-3	TRBJ1-1	.
TGTGCCAGCAGTAAAGGACAGGGTTATCTTGAGCAGTTCTTC	CASSKGQGYLEQFF	few	TRBV27	TRBJ2-1	TRBD1
TGCAGTGCTAGATTGAGGTCAGCGAACACTGAAGCTTTCTTT	CSARLRSANTEAFF	once	TRBV20-1	TRBJ1-1	.
TGTGCCATCAGAGACGACAGGGGGTTTACCTACGAGCAGTACTTC	CAIRDDRGFTYEQYF	many	TRBV10-3	TRBJ2-7	TRBD1
TGTGCCAGCAGCCAAGAGAGGTTTGGCTACACCTTC	CASSQERFGYTF	many	TRBV3-1	TRBJ1-2	.
TGTGCCAGCAGCCCTACCGGGACAGGGGACTACGAGCAGTACTTC	CASSPTGTGDYEQYF	many	TRBV7-9	TRBJ2-7	TRBD1
TGTGCCAGTAGTACCTCGAGACAGGGGGCAAACTACAATGAGCAGTTCTTC	CASSTSRQGANYNEQFF	few	TRBV19	TRBJ2-1	TRBD1
TGCGCCAGCAGCCATGGACGTAGCGGGGGGAACACCGGGGAGCTGTTTTTT	CASSHGRSGGNTGELFF	many	TRBV4-1	TRBJ2-2	TRBD2
TGTGCCAGTACTTTAATTCGGGGGGGCTTGGGCAATCAGCCCCAGCATTTT	CASTLIRGGLGNQPQHF	many	TRBV19	TRBJ1-5	.
TGTGCCAGCTCACCACCAACCTGGACGACCGGGGAGCTGTTTTTT	CASSPPTWTTGELFF	many	TRBV18	TRBJ2-2	.
TGTGCCAGCAGCCCCGGGACAGGGGGCAATGAGCAGTTCTTC	CASSPGTGGNEQFF	many	TRBV11-3	TRBJ2-1	TRBD1
TGTGCCAGCAGTTTCGGCCGGTTAGGGACGGATAATTCACCCCTCCACTTT	CASSFGRLGTDNSPLHF	many	TRBV28	TRBJ1-6	.
TGTGCCAGCAGTCCCACCAGTCCCGGTGGGGATGAGCAGTTCTTC	CASSPTSPGGDEQFF	many	TRBV28	TRBJ2-1	.
TGTGCCAGCAGTCTCCTCTCCCCCACAGGGGCCAATCAGCCCCAGCATTTT	CASSLLSPTGANQPQHF	many	TRBV27	TRBJ1-5	TRBD1
TGTGCCAGTAGTCACAGGGGTCGGGAGCAGTACTTC	CASSHRGREQYF	.	TRBV19	TRBJ2-7	TRBD1
TGCAGTGCTAGAGATCGAACAGGGCCCCCCAAAAACATTCAGTACTTC	CSARDRTGPPKNIQYF	.	TRBV20-1	TRBJ2-4	.
TGTGCCAGCAGTTTTATTCCGAGGGGGCTAGACTATGGCTACACCTTC	CASSFIPRGLDYGYTF	many	TRBV28	TRBJ1-2	TRBD1
TGTGCCAGCAGTTTAGCAGGGGGTAATGGCTACACCTTC	CASSLAGGNGYTF	many	TRBV28	TRBJ1-2	TRBD1
TGTGCCAGCTCACCCCCACTCCGACAGGGGGCAGGGTCACCCCTCCACTTT	CASSPPLRQGAGSPLHF	.	TRBV18	TRBJ1-6	TRBD1
TGTGCCAGCAGCTTATATGGGGGAGGGGGAGCTAATGAGCAGTTCTTC	CASSLYGGGGANEQFF	many	TRBV7-9	TRBJ2-1	.
TGTGCCAGCAGTTTGGCCCCCGGGACTGAGTTTTACGAGCAGTACTTC	CASSLAPGTEFYEQYF	many	TRBV28	TRBJ2-7	.
TGTGCCAGTAGACACCCGCGGGACGGGGTCCCCCGGCATTTT	CASRHPRDGVPRHF	.	TRBV30	TRBJ1-5	.
TGTGCCAGCAGCTTACGGGGCGGGGGTGGCACAGATACGCAGTATTTT	CASSLRGGGGTDTQYF	.	TRBV7-3	TRBJ2-3	TRBD2
TGTGCCAGCACCCTAGCGGGGGAAAACATTCAGTACTTC	CASTLAGENIQYF	many	TRBV12-3/TRBV12-4	TRBJ2-4	TRBD2
TGTGCCAGCAGCGGGACAGCGAGCTCCGGGGAGCTGTTTTTT	CASSGTASSGELFF	many	TRBV27	TRBJ2-2	TRBD1
TGTGCCAGCAGTTACTCGCGGACATCCTACGAGCAGTACTTC	CASSYSRTSYEQYF	many	TRBV6-6	TRBJ2-7	.